Detailed here is one T cell receptor beta chain. Its antigen is unidentified. Here immunoSEQ multiplex PCR was the method, and the copy in TCRdb shows in-frame clones only, minus some. The sample includes around 80,000 clones, 86% of them seen just once. These data originate in a study of OX40 agonist ivuxolimab in advanced cancers. Findings and caveats of the study: Also showing low normalized T-cell clonal expansion were some of the nonresponders.

Per the germline V gene, CDR1 is SGHRS and CDR2 is YFSETQ. Trimming pared 1 base from V and 6 bases from J, leaving 20 bases between. The CDR3 extends over 17 amino acids. Sequencing was performed on CD4+ or CD8+ T cells sorted from blood, taken in a trial of the OX40 agonist ivuxolimab. The sequence was obtained from an adult with an advanced solid tumor such as melanoma, head and neck, liver or kidney cancer. V usage is TRBV5-1 and J usage is TRBJ1-5; D gene uncertain. As DNA, the CDR3 is TGCGCCAGCAGCTTGAGGTCAGGAGAGGAGGGCAGTCAGCCCCAGCATTTT. Its protein is CASSLRSGEEGSQPQHF.